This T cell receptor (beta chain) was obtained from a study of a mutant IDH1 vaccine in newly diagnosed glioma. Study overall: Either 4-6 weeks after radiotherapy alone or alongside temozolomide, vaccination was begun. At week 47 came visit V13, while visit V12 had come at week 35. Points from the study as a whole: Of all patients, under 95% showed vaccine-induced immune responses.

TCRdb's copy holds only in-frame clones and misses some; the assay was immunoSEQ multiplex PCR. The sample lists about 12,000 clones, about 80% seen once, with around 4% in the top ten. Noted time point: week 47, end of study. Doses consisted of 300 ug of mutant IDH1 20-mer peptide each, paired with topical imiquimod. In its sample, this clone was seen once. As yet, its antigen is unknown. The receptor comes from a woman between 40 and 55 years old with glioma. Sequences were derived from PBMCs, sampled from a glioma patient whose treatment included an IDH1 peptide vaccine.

CDR3 amino acids: CASSDSGNTGELFF. In DNA form, the CDR3 reads TGTGCCAGCAGTGACTCAGGGAACACCGGGGAGCTGTTTTTT. The chain carries TRBV6-4 and TRBJ2-2, with no clear D. Trimming removed 0 bases at V and 1 base at J, with 3 bases between. The length of the CDR3 is 14 residues. Germline V CDR1 and CDR2: MRHNA, SNTAGT.